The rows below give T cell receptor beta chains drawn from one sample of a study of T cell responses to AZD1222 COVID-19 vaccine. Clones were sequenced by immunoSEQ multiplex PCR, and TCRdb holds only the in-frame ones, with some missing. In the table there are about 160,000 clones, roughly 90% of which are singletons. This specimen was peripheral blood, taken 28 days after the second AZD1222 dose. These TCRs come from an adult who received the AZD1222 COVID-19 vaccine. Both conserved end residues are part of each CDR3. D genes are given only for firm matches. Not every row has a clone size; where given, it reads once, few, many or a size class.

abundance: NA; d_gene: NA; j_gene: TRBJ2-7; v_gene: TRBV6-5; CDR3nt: TGTGCCAGTGGATTGGGGAGCGAGCAGTACTTC; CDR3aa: CASGLGSEQYF
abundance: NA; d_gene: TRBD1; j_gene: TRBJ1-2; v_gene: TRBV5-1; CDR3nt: TGCGCCAGCAGCTATTCGGACAGGGACTATGGCTACACCTTC; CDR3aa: CASSYSDRDYGYTF
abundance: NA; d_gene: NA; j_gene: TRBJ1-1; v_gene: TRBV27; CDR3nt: TGTGCCAGCAGTTTGGGCCCCAACACTGAAGCTTTCTTT; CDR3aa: CASSLGPNTEAFF
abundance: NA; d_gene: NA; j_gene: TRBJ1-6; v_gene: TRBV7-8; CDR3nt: TGTGCCAGCAGCTTAGACCCCGATTCACCCCTCCACTTT; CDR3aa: CASSLDPDSPLHF
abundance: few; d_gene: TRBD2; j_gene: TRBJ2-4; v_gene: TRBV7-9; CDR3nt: TGTGCCAGCAGTCCCCTCCCCCAAGCGGGGGGGCCGGGGCGGAGCATTCAGTACTTC; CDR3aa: CASSPLPQAGGPGRSIQYF
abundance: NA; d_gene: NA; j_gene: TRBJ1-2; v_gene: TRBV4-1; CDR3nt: TGCGCCAGCAGCCAAGAGGGATATGGCTACACCTTC; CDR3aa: CASSQEGYGYTF
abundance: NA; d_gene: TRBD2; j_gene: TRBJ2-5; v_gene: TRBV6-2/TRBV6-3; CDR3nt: TGTGCCAGCAGTTACTACAGAGCGGGGGGGACCCAGTACTTC; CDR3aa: CASSYYRAGGTQYF
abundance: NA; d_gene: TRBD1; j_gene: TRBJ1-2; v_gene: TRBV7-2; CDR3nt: TGTGCCAGCAGCCCGGACACCGGGACAGGGTATGGCTACACCTTC; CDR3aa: CASSPDTGTGYGYTF
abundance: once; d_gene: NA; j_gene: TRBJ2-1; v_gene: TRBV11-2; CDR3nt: TGTGCCAGCAGCTTTAGCGTCGACAATGAGCAGTTCTTC; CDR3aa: CASSFSVDNEQFF
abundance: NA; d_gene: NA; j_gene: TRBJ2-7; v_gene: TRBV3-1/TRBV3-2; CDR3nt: TGTGCCAGCAGCCAAGTATTAGGGGGACCCTACGAGCAGTACTTC; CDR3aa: CASSQVLGGPYEQYF
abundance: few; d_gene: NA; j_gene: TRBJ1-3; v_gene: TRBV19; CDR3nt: TGTGCCAGTAGCCTCCTCGAAGGGGGAGGAAACACCATATATTTT; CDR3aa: CASSLLEGGGNTIYF
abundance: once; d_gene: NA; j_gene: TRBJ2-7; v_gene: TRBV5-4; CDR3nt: TGTGCCAGCAGCTTGGCCGCAGGATCACCCTACGAGCAGTACTTC; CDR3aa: CASSLAAGSPYEQYF
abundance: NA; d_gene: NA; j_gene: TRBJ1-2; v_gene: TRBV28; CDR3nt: TGTGCCAGCAGTTTAGTTTCAGGGAGCAATGGCTACACCTTC; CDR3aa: CASSLVSGSNGYTF
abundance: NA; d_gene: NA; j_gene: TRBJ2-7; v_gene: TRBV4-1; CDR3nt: TGCGCCAGCAGCCAAAGCTCAGTTTTCCCCTACGAGCAGTACTTC; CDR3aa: CASSQSSVFPYEQYF
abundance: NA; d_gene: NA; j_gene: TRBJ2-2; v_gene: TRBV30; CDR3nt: TGTGCCTGGAGTGGCCCCACCGGGGAGCTGTTTTTT; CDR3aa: CAWSGPTGELFF
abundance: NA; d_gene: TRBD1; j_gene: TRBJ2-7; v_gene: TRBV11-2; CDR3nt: TGTGCCAGCAGCTACAGACAGGGAAACTACGAGCAGTACTTC; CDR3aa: CASSYRQGNYEQYF
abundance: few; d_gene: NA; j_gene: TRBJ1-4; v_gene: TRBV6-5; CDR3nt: TGTGCCAGCAGCAAACAGAGTCTTAATGAAAAACTGTTTTTT; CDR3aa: CASSKQSLNEKLFF
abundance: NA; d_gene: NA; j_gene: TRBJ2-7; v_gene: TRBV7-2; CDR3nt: TGTGCCAGCAGCTCGTCCAGGGTTCGTGGCGAGCAGTACTTC; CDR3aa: CASSSSRVRGEQYF
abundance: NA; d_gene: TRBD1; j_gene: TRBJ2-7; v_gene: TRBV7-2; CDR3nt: TGTGCCAGCAGCCTTGTAACAGGGGGGTACGAGCAGTACTTC; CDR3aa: CASSLVTGGYEQYF
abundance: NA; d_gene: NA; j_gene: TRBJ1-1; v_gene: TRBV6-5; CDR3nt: TGTGCCACCTTTCCTACTATAAACACTGAAGCTTTCTTT; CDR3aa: CATFPTINTEAFF
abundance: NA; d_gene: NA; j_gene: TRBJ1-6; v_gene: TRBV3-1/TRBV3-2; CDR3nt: TGTGCCAGCAGCCTTACAGGCGCCCTCACCCTCCACTTT; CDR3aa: CASSLTGALTLHF
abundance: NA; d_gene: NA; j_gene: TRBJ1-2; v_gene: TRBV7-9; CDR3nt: TGTGCCAGCAGCTCCCACCCGGGGGAGTCGGGCTACACCTTC; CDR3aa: CASSSHPGESGYTF
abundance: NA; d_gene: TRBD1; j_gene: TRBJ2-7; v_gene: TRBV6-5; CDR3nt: TGTGCCAGCAGCAATACAGGGGACTACGAGCAGTACTTC; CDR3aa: CASSNTGDYEQYF
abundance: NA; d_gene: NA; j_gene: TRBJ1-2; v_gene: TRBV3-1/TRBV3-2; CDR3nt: TGTGCCAGCAGCCAAGTAGGGACGGGGAGAGGCTATGGCTACACCTTC; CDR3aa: CASSQVGTGRGYGYTF
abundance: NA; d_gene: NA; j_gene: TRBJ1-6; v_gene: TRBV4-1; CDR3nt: TGCGCCAGCAGCCAAGAAGAAGGGACTTGGGGCTCACCCCTCCACTTT; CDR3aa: CASSQEEGTWGSPLHF
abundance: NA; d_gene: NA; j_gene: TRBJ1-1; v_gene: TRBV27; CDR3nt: TGTGCCAGCAGTTTAAGGCCTCGGAACACTGAAGCTTTCTTT; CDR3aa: CASSLRPRNTEAFF
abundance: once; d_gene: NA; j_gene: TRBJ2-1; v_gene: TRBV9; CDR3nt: TGTGCCAGCAGCCTTGCCCCCCTCCTAACAGACAATGAGCAGTTCTTC; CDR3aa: CASSLAPLLTDNEQFF
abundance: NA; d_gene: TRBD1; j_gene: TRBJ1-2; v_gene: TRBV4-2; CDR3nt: TGTGCCAGCAGCCAAGATTTAGGACAGGGGGTATATGGCTACACCTTC; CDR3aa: CASSQDLGQGVYGYTF
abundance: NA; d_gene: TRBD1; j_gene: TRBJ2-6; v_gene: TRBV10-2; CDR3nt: TGCGCCAGCAGCAAGGGACAGTCCAGAGCCTCTGGGGCCAACGTCCTGACTTTC; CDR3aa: CASSKGQSRASGANVLTF
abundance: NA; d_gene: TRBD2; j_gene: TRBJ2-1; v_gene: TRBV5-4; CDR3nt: TGTGCCAGCAGCTTTCGAGTAGCGGGGTCCTATGAGCAGTTCTTC; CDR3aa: CASSFRVAGSYEQFF
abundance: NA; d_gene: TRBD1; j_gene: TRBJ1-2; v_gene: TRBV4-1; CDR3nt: TGCGCCAGCAGCCCCCGGGACAGGGCATATGGCTACACCTTC; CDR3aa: CASSPRDRAYGYTF
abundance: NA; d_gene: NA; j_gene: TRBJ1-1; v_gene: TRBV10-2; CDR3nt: TGCGCCAGCAGGGGACGAGAAGCTTTCTTT; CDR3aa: CASRGREAFF
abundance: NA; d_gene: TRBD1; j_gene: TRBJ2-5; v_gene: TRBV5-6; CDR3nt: TGTGCCAGCAGCTTGGAGGGGACAGGGGGCTGGGAGACCCAGTACTTC; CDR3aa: CASSLEGTGGWETQYF
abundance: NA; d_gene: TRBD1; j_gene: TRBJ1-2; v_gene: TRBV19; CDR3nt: TGTGCCAGTAGCAGCCCCCAGGGACAGAGGGACTATGGCTACACCTTC; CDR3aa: CASSSPQGQRDYGYTF
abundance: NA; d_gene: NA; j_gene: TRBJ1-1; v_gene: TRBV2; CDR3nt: TGTGCCAGCTCCGGGGAAGGTGGCACTGAAGCTTTCTTT; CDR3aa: CASSGEGGTEAFF
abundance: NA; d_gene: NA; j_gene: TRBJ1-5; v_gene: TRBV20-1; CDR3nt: TGCAGTGCTAGTAACAGGCCCAATCAGCCCCAGCATTTT; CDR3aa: CSASNRPNQPQHF
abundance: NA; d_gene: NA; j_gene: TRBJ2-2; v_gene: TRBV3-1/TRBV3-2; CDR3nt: TGTGCCAGCAGCCGCTCAGGGACCGGGGAGCTGTTTTTT; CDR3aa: CASSRSGTGELFF
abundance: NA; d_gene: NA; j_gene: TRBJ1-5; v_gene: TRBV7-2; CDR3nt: TGTGCCAGCAGCCTCGTATTGGGTCAGCCCCAGCATTTT; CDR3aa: CASSLVLGQPQHF
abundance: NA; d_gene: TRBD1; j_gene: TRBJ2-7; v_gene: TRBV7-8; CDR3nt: TGTGCCAGCAGCTTAGCCTCGGGACAGGGCTACGAGCAGTACTTC; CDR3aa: CASSLASGQGYEQYF
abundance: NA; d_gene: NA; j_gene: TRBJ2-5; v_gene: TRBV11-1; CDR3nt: TGTGCCAGCAGCTTAAGTCCGGAGACCCAGTACTTC; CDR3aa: CASSLSPETQYF